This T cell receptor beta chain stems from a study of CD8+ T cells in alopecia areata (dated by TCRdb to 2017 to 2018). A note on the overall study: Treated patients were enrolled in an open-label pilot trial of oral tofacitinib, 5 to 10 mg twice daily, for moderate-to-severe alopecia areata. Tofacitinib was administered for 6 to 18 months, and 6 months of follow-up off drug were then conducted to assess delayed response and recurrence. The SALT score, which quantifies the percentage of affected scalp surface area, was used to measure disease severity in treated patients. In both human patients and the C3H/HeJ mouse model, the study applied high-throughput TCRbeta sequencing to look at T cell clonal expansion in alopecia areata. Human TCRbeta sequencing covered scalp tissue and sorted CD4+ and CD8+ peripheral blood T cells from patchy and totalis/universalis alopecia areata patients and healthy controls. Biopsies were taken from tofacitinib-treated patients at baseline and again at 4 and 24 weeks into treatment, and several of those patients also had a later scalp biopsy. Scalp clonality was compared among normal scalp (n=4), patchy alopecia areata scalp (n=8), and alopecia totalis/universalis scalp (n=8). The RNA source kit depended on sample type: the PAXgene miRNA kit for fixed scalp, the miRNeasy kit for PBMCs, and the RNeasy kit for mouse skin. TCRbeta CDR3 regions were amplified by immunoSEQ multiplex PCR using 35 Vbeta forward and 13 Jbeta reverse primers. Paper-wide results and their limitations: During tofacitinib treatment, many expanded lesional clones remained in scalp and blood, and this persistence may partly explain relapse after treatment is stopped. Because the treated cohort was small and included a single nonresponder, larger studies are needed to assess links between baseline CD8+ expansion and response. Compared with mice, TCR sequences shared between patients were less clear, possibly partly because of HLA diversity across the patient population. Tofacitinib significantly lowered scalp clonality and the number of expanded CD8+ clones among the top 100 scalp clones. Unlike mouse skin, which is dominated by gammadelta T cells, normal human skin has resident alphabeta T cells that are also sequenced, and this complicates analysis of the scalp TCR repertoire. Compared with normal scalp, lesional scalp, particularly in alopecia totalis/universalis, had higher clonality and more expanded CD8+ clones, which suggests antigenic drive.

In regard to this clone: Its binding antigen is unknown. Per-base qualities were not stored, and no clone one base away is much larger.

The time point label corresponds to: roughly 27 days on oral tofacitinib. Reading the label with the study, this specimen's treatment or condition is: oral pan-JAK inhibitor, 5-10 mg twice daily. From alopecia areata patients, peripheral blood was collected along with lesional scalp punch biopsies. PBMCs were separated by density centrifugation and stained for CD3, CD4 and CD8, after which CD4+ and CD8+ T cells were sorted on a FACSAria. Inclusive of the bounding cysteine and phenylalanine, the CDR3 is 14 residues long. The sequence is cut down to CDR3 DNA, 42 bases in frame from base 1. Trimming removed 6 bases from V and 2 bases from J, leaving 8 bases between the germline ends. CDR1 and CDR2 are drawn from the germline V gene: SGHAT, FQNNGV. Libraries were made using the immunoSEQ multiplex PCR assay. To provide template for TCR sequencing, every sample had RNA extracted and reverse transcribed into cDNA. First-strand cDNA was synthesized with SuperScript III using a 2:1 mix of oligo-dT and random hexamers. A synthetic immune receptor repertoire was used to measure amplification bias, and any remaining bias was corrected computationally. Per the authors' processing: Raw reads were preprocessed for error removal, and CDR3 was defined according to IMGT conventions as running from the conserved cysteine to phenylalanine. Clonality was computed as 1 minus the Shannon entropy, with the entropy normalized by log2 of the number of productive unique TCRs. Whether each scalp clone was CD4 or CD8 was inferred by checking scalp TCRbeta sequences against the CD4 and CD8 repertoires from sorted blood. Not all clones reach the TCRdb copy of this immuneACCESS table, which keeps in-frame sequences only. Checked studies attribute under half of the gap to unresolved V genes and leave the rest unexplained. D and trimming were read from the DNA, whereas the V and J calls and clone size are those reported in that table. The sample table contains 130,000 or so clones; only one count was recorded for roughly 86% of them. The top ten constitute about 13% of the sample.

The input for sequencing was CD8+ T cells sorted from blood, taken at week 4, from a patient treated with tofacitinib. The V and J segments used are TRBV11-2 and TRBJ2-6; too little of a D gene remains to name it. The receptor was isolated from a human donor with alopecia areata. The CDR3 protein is CASSQAAGANVLTF. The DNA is TGTGCCAGCAGTCAGGCTGCTGGGGCCAACGTCCTGACTTTC.